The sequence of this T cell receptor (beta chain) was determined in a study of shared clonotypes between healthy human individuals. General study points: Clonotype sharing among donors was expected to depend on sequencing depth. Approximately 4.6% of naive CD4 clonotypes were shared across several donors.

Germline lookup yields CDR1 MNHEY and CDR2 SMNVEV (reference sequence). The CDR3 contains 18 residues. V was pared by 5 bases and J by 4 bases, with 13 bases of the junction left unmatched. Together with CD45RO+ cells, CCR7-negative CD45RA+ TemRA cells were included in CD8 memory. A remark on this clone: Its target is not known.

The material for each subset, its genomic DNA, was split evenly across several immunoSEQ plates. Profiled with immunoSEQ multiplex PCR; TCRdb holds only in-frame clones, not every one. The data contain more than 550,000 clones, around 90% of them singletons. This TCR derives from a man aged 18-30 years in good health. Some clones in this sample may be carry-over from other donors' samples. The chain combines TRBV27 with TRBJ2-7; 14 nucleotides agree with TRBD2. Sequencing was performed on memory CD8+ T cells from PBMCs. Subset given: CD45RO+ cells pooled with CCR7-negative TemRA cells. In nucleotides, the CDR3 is TGTGCCAGCAGTCTACGTCCCGGGACTAGCGGGAGAGATTACGAGCAGTACTTC. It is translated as CASSLRPGTSGRDYEQYF.